The sequence of this TCR beta chain was determined in a study of blood T cell repertoires in COVID-19. About the research overall: T cells, B-cell-depleted T cells, or PBMCs provided the cDNA or gDNA that served as material.

This clone was counted a single time. This CDR3 comprises 15 residues. Germline V gives CDR1 LNHDA, CDR2 SQIVND (reference sequence). Germline trimming cut 5 bases from V and 4 bases from J; bases unmatched to any gene: 6. Per the original methods: Nucleated cell number was recorded as an estimate derived from reference gene primer amplification. TCRdb's copy holds only in-frame clones and misses some; the assay was immunoSEQ multiplex PCR. V, J and clone size derive from that table, while D and trimming were established from the DNA sequence. The sample carries 150,000 to 200,000 clones, 70% to 85% recorded once.

The TCR comes from a woman of 80 years or more with acute or convalescent COVID-19. Sequencing was done on a sample of peripheral blood. The gene calls are TRBV19 and TRBJ1-5; 9 bases agree with TRBD1. The CDR3, as DNA: TGTGCCAGTAGTGGAGGGACAGGGTGGAATCAGCCCCAGCATTTT. The encoded protein is CASSGGTGWNQPQHF. The entire variable domain, with the rest obtained from reference TRBV19 and TRBJ1-5, is as follows: DGGITQSPKYLFRKEGQNVTLSCEQNLNHDAMYWYRQDPGQGLRLIYYSQIVNDFQKGDIAEGYSVSREKKESFPLTVTSAQKNPTAFYLCASSGGTGWNQPQHFGDGTRLSIL.